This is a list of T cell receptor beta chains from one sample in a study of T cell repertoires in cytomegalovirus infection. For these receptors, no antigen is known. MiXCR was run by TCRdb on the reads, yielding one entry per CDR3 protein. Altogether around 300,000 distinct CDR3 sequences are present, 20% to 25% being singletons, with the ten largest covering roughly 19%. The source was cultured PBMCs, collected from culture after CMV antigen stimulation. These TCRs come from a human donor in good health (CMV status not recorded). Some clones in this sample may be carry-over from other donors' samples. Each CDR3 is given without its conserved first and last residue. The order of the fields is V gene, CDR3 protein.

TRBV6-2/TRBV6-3 ASSHHILRGARKTQY
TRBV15 ATSRDSPGRGEQF
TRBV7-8 ASSSTARSRARTDTQY
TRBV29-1 SVAGTRSSGNTIY
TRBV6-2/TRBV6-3 ASSSSLLRTNEQY
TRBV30 AWSPNTGELF
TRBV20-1 SARDSTSGDSYEQY
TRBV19 ASRAEGVGANVLT
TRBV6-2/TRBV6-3 ASSYSTFRQPGTGYT
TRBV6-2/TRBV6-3 ASNRRTGSYEQY